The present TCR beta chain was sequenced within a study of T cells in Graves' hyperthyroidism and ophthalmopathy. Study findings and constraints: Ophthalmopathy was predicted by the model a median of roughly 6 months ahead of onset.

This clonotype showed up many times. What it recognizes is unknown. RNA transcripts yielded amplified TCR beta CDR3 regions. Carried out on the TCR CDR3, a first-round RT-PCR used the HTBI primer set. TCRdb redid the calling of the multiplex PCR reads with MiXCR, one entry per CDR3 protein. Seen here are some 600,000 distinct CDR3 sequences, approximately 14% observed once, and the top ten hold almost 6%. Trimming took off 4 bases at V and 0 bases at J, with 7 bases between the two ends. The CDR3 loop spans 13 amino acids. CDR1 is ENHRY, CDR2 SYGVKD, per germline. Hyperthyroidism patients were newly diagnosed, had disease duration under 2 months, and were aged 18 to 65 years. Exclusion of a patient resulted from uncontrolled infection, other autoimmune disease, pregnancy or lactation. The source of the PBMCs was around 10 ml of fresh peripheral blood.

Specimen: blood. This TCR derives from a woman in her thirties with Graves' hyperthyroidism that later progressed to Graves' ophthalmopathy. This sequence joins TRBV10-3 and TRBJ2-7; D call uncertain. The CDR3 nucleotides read TGTGCCATCAGTGGGCCGGACTCCTACGAGCAGTACTTC. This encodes CAISGPDSYEQYF.